Below are 28 T cell receptor beta chains sequenced from a single sample in a study of immune evolution from preneoplasia to lung adenocarcinoma. The method was immunoSEQ multiplex PCR; TCRdb's version includes in-frame clones alone and lacks a portion of them. The table has some 9,100 clones, 75% to 85% seen once. Source material: FFPE minimally invasive lung adenocarcinoma tissue. These receptors all come from an older donor with lung adenocarcinoma.

This sequence joins TRBV18 and TRBJ2-1; the D is unclear. Trimming removed 2 bases at V and 4 bases at J, with 6 bases between. This CDR3 has 13 residues. Germline lookup yields CDR1 KGHSH and CDR2 LQKENI. The CDR3, as DNA: TGTGCCAGCTCACCAGAACTTTACAATGAGCAGTTCTTC. It yields the protein CASSPELYNEQFF.

The chain carries TRBV2 and TRBJ1-2, with D hard to call. Trimming shortened V by 1 base and J by 5 bases, and 8 bases separated the two germline ends. This CDR3 comprises 13 residues. Germline V CDR1 and CDR2: SNHLY, FYNNEI. CDR3 in amino acids: CASSEEGGYGYTF. CDR3 DNA sequence: TGTGCCAGCAGTGAAGAGGGAGGATATGGCTACACCTTC.

The chain joins TRBV5-5 to TRBJ2-1; no clear D. With 4 bases removed from V and 5 bases from J, the gap between germline ends came to 16 bases. Germline CDR1 and CDR2: SGHKS and YYEKEE (reference sequence). The CDR3 loop spans 15 amino acids. For the CDR3, the DNA is TGTGCCAGCAGCCAAAATAGGATATCGAACAATGAGCAGTTCTTC. Translating it yields CASSQNRISNNEQFF.

V gene TRBV6-1 combines with J gene TRBJ1-1; weak D call: TRBD1 (5 bases). The CDR3 runs to 14 residues. CDR1 and CDR2 (germline): MNHNS, SASEGT. Between the trimmed V and J ends, which lost 5 bases and 6 bases, there was a span of 16 bases. CDR3 sequence reads: CASSRQRNLAEAFF. Here the CDR3 DNA reads TGTGCCAGCAGTAGACAGCGGAATTTGGCTGAAGCTTTCTTT.

DNA for the CDR3: TGTGCCAGCAGCGATTCCTACGAGCAGTACTTC. Translation: CASSDSYEQYF. The rearrangement joins TRBV6-5 to TRBJ2-7; D gene ambiguous. CDR3 length: 11 residues. The ends were cut back, 6 bases at V and 1 base at J, with 4 bases in the middle. Germline loops: CDR1 MNHEY, CDR2 SVGAGI.

The chain recombines TRBV6-5 with TRBJ2-5; 7 bases align to TRBD1. The DNA end is a closer match to TRBJ2-7, so the J assignment may be wrong. The CDR3 covers 13 residues. CDR1 and CDR2 (germline): MNHEY, SVGAGI. The CDR3 DNA reads TGTGCCAGCAGCCGGGGACAGTTCTACGAGCAGTACTTC. Encoded protein: CASSRGQFYEQYF.

The chain carries TRBV9 and TRBJ2-3; D gene uncertain. Between the trimmed V and J ends, which lost 0 bases and 3 bases, there was a span of 8 bases. Germline lookup yields CDR1 SGDLS and CDR2 YYNGEE. The CDR3 has 14 residues. The CDR3 here is CASSVVPVTDTQYF. The CDR3 nucleotides are TGTGCCAGCAGCGTAGTACCGGTTACAGATACGCAGTATTTT.

Within the sample, this clone is large. This chain uses TRBV28 with TRBJ2-1, with unresolved D. CDR1 is MDHEN and CDR2 is SYDVKM in the germline V gene. V was cut by 7 bases and J by 6 bases, with 13 bases left in between. This CDR3 region has 13 residues. The CDR3 spells CASNQFRGNEQFF. CDR3 nucleotides: TGTGCCAGCAACCAGTTTCGTGGCAATGAGCAGTTCTTC.

The chain uses TRBV18 and TRBJ1-5; TRBD1 might be the D (5 bases). The CDR3 length is 16 residues. V was clipped by 2 bases and J by 2 bases, with 13 bases between them. Germline V lookup: CDR1 KGHSH, CDR2 LQKENI. CDR3 amino acids: CASSPGTPLGNQPQHF. DNA for the CDR3: TGTGCCAGCTCACCAGGGACCCCGCTGGGCAATCAGCCCCAGCATTTT.

The rearrangement links TRBV5-4 to TRBJ2-3, with D unresolved. The CDR3 spans 12 residues. V lost 2 bases to trimming and J lost 2 bases, with 3 bases between them. The germline CDR1 and CDR2 sequences are SGHNT and YYREEE (reference sequence). CDR3 DNA sequence: TGTGCCAGCAGCTTTAACACAGATACGCAGTATTTT. This encodes CASSFNTDTQYF.

The rearrangement links TRBV15 to TRBJ2-1; 13 bases fit TRBD2. Germline lookup yields CDR1 LNHNV and CDR2 YYDKDF (reference sequence). The ends lost 0 bases at V and 5 bases at J; junction bases unmatched: 7. CDR3 length: 18 residues. The chain's CDR3 is CATSRDSQLAGGNNEQFF. Written as DNA, the CDR3 is TGTGCCACCAGCAGAGATTCCCAACTAGCGGGAGGGAACAATGAGCAGTTCTTC.

The rearrangement joins TRBV4-1 to TRBJ1-1, with 7 bases that match TRBD1. The germline CDR1 and CDR2 sequences are MGHRA and YSYEKL. Trimming took 5 bases from V and 3 from J; bases not matched to a gene: 12. CDR3 length equals 16 residues. This chain's CDR3 is CASSSQDRQTYTEAFF. CDR3 bases: TGCGCCAGCAGCTCTCAGGACAGGCAGACGTACACTGAAGCTTTCTTT.

The V and J genes are TRBV10-1 and TRBJ1-2, with 10 positions matching TRBD1. The CDR3 totals 16 residues. V gave up 7 bases and J gave up 3 bases; unmatched junction bases: 11. Germline assignment: CDR1 WNHNN and CDR2 SYGVQD (reference sequence). This chain's CDR3 is CASKLGDRGPDYGYTF. CDR3 nucleotide sequence: TGCGCCAGCAAGCTGGGAGACAGGGGGCCCGACTATGGCTACACCTTC.

The chain combines TRBV27 with TRBJ2-7, with no clear D. The V gene lost 9 bases and the J gene lost 3 bases, with 27 bases spanning the gap. The CDR3 contains 17 residues. CDR1 and CDR2 (germline): MNHEY, SMNVEV (reference sequence). The CDR3 DNA follows: TGTGCCAGTCCTAACCCCCCCTCAAGGGATCGGTACTACGAGCAGTACTTC. Amino acid sequence: CASPNPPSRDRYYEQYF.

The rearrangement uses TRBV30 and TRBJ2-7; D is unclear. Trimming took off 3 bases at V and 0 bases at J, with 6 bases between the two ends. CDR3 length: 12 residues. CDR1 is GTSNPN and CDR2 is SVGIG in the germline V gene (reference sequence). CDR3 in DNA: TGTGCCTGGAGGGGCGACTCCTACGAGCAGTACTTC. As protein: CAWRGDSYEQYF.

V and J are TRBV6-1 and TRBJ1-3, with TRBD1 matching 9 bases. The CDR3 has 14 amino acids. The germline CDR1 and CDR2 sequences are MNHNS and SASEGT. J was trimmed by 7 bases and V by 8 bases; bases with no gene match: 9. The CDR3 DNA follows: TGTGCCAGCTCACAGGGGGCTATTTCGAACACCATATATTTT. As protein: CASSQGAISNTIYF.

The chain employs TRBV5-6 and TRBJ2-7; 10 bases are shared with TRBD2. Germline CDR1 reads SGHDT; CDR2 reads YYEEEE. The CDR3 contains 16 residues. V was pared by 4 bases and J by 4 bases, with 11 bases of the junction left unmatched. CDR3 nucleotide sequence: TGTGCCAGCAGCCCTCGTGGCCTAGCGGGAGTTTACGAGCAGTACTTC. This translates into CASSPRGLAGVYEQYF.

The chain combines TRBV7-2 with TRBJ2-1, with D perhaps matching TRBD1 or TRBD2 (5 bases each). V was trimmed by 4 bases and J by 12 bases, leaving 19 bases between them. The CDR3 contains 14 residues. In germline, CDR1 is SGHTA, CDR2 FQGNSA. The CDR3 nucleotides read TGTGCCAGCAGCTCCTCGGGGCGTAGAGATGCGCAGTTCTTC. Translation: CASSSSGRRDAQFF.

As concerns this clone: The same CDR3 can be traced to other DNA sequences in this sample. The rearrangement links TRBV7-3 to TRBJ2-3, with no clear D. CDR3 size: 13 residues. V lost 3 bases and J lost 1, with 5 bases in between. Germline CDR1 reads SGHTA; CDR2 reads FQGTGA. In DNA, the CDR3 is TGTGCCAGCAGCTTGGACGGCACAGATACGCAGTATTTT. It specifies CASSLDGTDTQYF.

This chain uses TRBV30 with TRBJ1-2; tentative D call: TRBD1 (6 bases). Looked up from germline, CDR1 is GTSNPN and CDR2 is SVGIG (reference sequence). V lost 4 bases to trimming and J lost 7 bases, with 16 bases between them. The CDR3 consists of 13 residues. CDR3 sequence (DNA): TGTGCCTGGACCGGGGGCGGGGGCCGTGGCTACACCTTC. It yields the protein CAWTGGGGRGYTF. Looking up the rest from reference TRBV30 and TRBJ1-2 gives the full variable domain: SQTIHQWPATLVQPVGSPLSLECTVEGTSNPNLYWYRQAAGRGLQLLFYSVGIGQISSEVPQNLSASRPQDRQFILSSKKLLLSDSGFYLCAWTGGGGRGYTFGSGTRLTVV.

The chain carries TRBV4-1 and TRBJ2-2; no clear D. The CDR3 runs 16 residues. With 0 bases removed from V and 6 bases from J, the gap between germline ends came to 14 bases. Germline CDR1 is MGHRA and CDR2 is YSYEKL. CDR3 sequence (DNA): TGCGCCAGCAGCCAAGATATCGTACAGTTCCCCGGGGAGCTGTTTTTT. Translated, it gives CASSQDIVQFPGELFF.

The J gene is TRBJ1-4, the V gene TRBV7-9; a weak D match, TRBD1 (5 bases). The CDR3 length is 14 residues. V was shortened by 6 bases and J by 3 bases, with 11 bases between the two germline ends. Germline V gene lookup returns CDR1 SEHNR and CDR2 FQNEAQ (reference sequence). CDR3 sequence: CASSSWGSNEKLFF. CDR3 DNA: TGTGCCAGCAGTTCCTGGGGGTCTAATGAAAAACTGTTTTTT.

V usage is TRBV4-1 and J usage is TRBJ1-4, with D possibly being TRBD1 (5 bases). Trimming removed 4 bases from V and 8 bases from J, with 20 bases in between. This CDR3 comprises 16 residues. Germline CDR1 MGHRA, CDR2 YSYEKL. The CDR3 sequence is CASSPVWGGTKEKLFF. As DNA, the CDR3 is TGCGCCAGCAGCCCTGTATGGGGGGGTACGAAAGAAAAACTGTTTTTT.

V is TRBV7-3 and J is TRBJ2-2; tentatively, D is TRBD1 (6 bases). There are 13 residues in the CDR3. Trimming took 5 bases from V and 6 from J, leaving 10 bases between them. Germline CDR1 reads SGHTA; CDR2 reads FQGTGA. The CDR3 sequence: CASSLQGSGELFF. The CDR3 nucleotides are TGTGCCAGCAGCCTACAGGGTTCCGGGGAGCTGTTTTTT.

As to this clone: A read error may account for a junction end that differs from germline. The genes are TRBV7-7 and TRBJ2-1; the D gene is possibly TRBD1 (6 bases). The CDR3 has 16 residues. CDR1 is SSHAT, CDR2 FNYEAQ, per germline (reference sequence). For the CDR3, the DNA is TGTGCTAGCAGCCGCTCCGCCGGGACACTGTACAATGAGCAGTTCTTC. Translating gives CASSRSAGTLYNEQFF. Combining the CDR3 with reference TRBV7-7 and TRBJ2-1 gives the whole variable domain GAGVSQSPRYKVTKRGQDVTLRCDPISSHATLYWYQQALGQGPEFLTYFNYEAQPDKSGLPSDRFSAERPEGSISTLTIQRTEQRDSAMYRCASSRSAGTLYNEQFFGPGTRLTVL.

CDR3 DNA sequence: TGTGCCAGCAGCCCGCCGGCGGTTTTTGGCACTGAAGCTTTCTTT. It encodes CASSPPAVFGTEAFF. The V and J genes are TRBV7-9 and TRBJ1-1; no firm D call. V was trimmed by 5 bases and J by 4 bases, leaving 17 bases between them. Germline assignment: CDR1 SEHNR and CDR2 FQNEAQ (reference sequence). There are 15 residues in the CDR3.

There are a few counts of this clone. The chain is built from TRBV30 and TRBJ1-6; D unresolved. Germline V gives CDR1 GTSNPN, CDR2 SVGIG (reference sequence). The CDR3 sequence is 14 residues long. Trimming stripped 0 bases from V and 8 bases from J, with 11 bases between. Here the CDR3 reads CAWSVDGRDSPLHF. CDR3 DNA: TGTGCCTGGAGTGTTGATGGGAGAGATTCACCCCTCCACTTT.

This clone was detected only a few times. V usage is TRBV5-1 and J usage is TRBJ2-2, with 12 bases identical to TRBD2. In germline, CDR1 is SGHRS, CDR2 YFSETQ. V was clipped by 4 bases and J by 0 bases; unmatched bases: 4. The CDR3 covers 17 residues. In nucleotides, the CDR3 is TGCGCCAGCAGCCCCTGGACTAGCGGGGCGAACACCGGGGAGCTGTTTTTT. Translation gives CASSPWTSGANTGELFF. The whole variable domain, remainder taken from reference TRBV5-1 and TRBJ2-2, is KAGVTQTPRYLIKTRGQQVTLSCSPISGHRSVSWYQQTPGQGLQFLFEYFSETQRNKGNFPGRFSGRQFSNSRSEMNVSTLELGDSALYLCASSPWTSGANTGELFFGEGSRLTVL.